The 10 T cell receptor beta chains in this list originate from one sample, sequenced in a study of blood T cell repertoires in COVID-19 (TCRdb year 2020). The library was generated by the immunoSEQ multiplex PCR assay. As stored in TCRdb, this immuneACCESS dataset retains in-frame rearrangements with V and J assigned. A fraction of the clones does not appear; measured against another copy, unresolved V genes explain less than half of the discrepancy, and the remainder lacks a known reason. The sample yields around 370,000 clones; nearly 90% were counted once. Jointly, the top ten make up 6.5% of the sample. Sequencing was performed on peripheral blood. The receptors originated from a man younger than 30 with active or convalescent COVID-19.

V and J are TRBV27 and TRBJ1-1; no clear D gene. Between the trimmed V and J ends, which lost 3 bases and 0 bases, there was a span of 8 bases. Germline V gives CDR1 MNHEY, CDR2 SMNVEV (reference sequence). CDR3 length equals 14 residues. The CDR3 spells CASSLEGLNTEAFF. The CDR3 nucleotides read TGTGCCAGCAGTTTGGAGGGTTTGAACACTGAAGCTTTCTTT.

The chain uses TRBV6-6 and TRBJ2-2; D is ambiguous. The ends were cut back, 6 bases at V and 0 bases at J, with 8 bases in the middle. Per germline, CDR1 MNHNY and CDR2 SVGAGI (reference sequence). This CDR3 region has 14 residues. The CDR3 loop is CASRLITNTGELFF. DNA of the CDR3: TGTGCCAGCAGGCTAATCACGAACACCGGGGAGCTGTTTTTT.

CDR3: CATSRDQLGGYGYTF. The CDR3 DNA follows: TGTGCCACCAGCAGAGATCAATTAGGGGGCTATGGCTACACCTTC. The J gene is TRBJ1-2, the V gene TRBV15; possible D gene TRBD1, 6 bases. The CDR3 covers 15 residues. Germline V gene lookup returns CDR1 LNHNV and CDR2 YYDKDF (reference sequence). Between the trimmed V and J ends, which lost 0 bases and 4 bases, there was a span of 12 bases. Filled out from reference TRBV15 and TRBJ1-2, the complete variable domain reads DAMVIQNPRYQVTQFGKPVTLSCSQTLNHNVMYWYQQKSSQAPKLLFHYYDKDFNNEADTPDNFQSRRPNTSFCFLDIRSPGLGDTAMYLCATSRDQLGGYGYTFGSGTRLTVV.

CDR3 in amino acids: CASSEGGAGVSYNEQFF. The CDR3 DNA reads as TGTGCCAGCAGTGAAGGAGGTGCGGGGGTCTCCTACAATGAGCAGTTCTTC. This chain uses TRBV2 with TRBJ2-1, with TRBD2 matching 7 bases. The CDR3 length is 17 residues. V lost 1 base, J lost 0 bases, and 6 bases stayed unmatched. The germline CDR1 and CDR2 sequences are SNHLY and FYNNEI. Full variable domain (outside the CDR3, taken from reference TRBV2 and TRBJ2-1): EPEVTQTPSHQVTQMGQEVILRCVPISNHLYFYWYRQILGQKVEFLVSFYNNEISEKSEIFDDQFSVERPDGSNFTLKIRSTKLEDSAMYFCASSEGGAGVSYNEQFFGPGTRLTVL.

This chain uses TRBV19 with TRBJ1-2; 10 nucleotides line up with TRBD1. Germline CDR1 and CDR2: LNHDA and SQIVND (reference sequence). V gave up 7 bases and J gave up 5 bases; unmatched junction bases: 7. The CDR3 is made up of 14 amino acids. For the CDR3, the DNA is TGTGCCAGTAAAAGGACAGGGGGAAGGTATGGCTACACCTTC. This gives the protein CASKRTGGRYGYTF.

The chain uses TRBV5-6 and TRBJ1-6; the D gene is possibly TRBD1 (5 bases). Per germline, CDR1 SGHDT and CDR2 YYEEEE. This CDR3 has 17 residues. The V end was cut by 4 bases, the J end by 0 bases, with 14 bases between. The DNA for the CDR3 is TGTGCCAGCAGCCCGATCGGGGGGAGCTCCTATAATTCACCCCTCCACTTT. Residues: CASSPIGGSSYNSPLHF.

The genes are TRBV28 and TRBJ1-4, with no clear D. The CDR3 length is 14 residues. In germline, CDR1 is MDHEN, CDR2 SYDVKM. Trimming took 7 bases from V and 7 from J, leaving 16 bases between them. The CDR3 here is CASTTGSGVEKLFF. Here the CDR3 DNA reads TGTGCCAGCACCACCGGGAGCGGCGTTGAAAAACTGTTTTTT.

The J gene is TRBJ2-1, the V gene TRBV7-2; D not certain. Trimming took 3 bases from V and 5 from J, leaving 11 bases between them. CDR1 and CDR2 from the germline V gene are SGHTA and FQGNSA. The CDR3 runs 14 residues. The CDR3 DNA is TGTGCCAGCAGCTTTAATAGACAACACAATGAGCAGTTCTTC. It codes for CASSFNRQHNEQFF. The full variable domain, with the rest looked up from reference TRBV7-2 and TRBJ2-1, is GAGVSQSPSNKVTEKGKDVELRCDPISGHTALYWYRQSLGQGLEFLIYFQGNSAPDKSGLPSDRFSAERTGGSVSTLTIQRTQQEDSAVYLCASSFNRQHNEQFFGPGTRLTVL.

V and J are TRBV6-5 and TRBJ1-6; D remains ambiguous. In germline, CDR1 is MNHEY, CDR2 SVGAGI. V was clipped by 9 bases and J by 0 bases, with 6 bases between them. CDR3 length: 13 residues. In DNA, the CDR3 is TGTGCCAGTACAAGCTCCTATAATTCACCCCTCCACTTT. Translating it yields CASTSSYNSPLHF.

For the CDR3, the DNA is TGTGCCAGCAGTTTGTATCGGACAGTCCCCTACAATGAGCAGTTCTTC. It codes for CASSLYRTVPYNEQFF. The chain has TRBV28 and TRBJ2-1, with D possibly matching TRBD1 (6 bases). The germline V and J ends were trimmed by 3 bases and 2 bases, with 14 bases remaining between them. This CDR3 comprises 16 residues. Germline V gives CDR1 MDHEN, CDR2 SYDVKM. Full variable domain (rest looked up from reference TRBV28 and TRBJ2-1): DVKVTQSSRYLVKRTGEKVFLECVQDMDHENMFWYRQDPGLGLRLIYFSYDVKMKEKGDIPEGYSVSREKKERFSLILESASTNQTSMYLCASSLYRTVPYNEQFFGPGTRLTVL.